Detailed here is one TCR beta chain. The data were taken from a study of T cell responses to AZD1222 COVID-19 vaccine. Sequencing was performed with immunoSEQ multiplex PCR; in TCRdb, only in-frame clones are kept and a portion is missing. Of some 120,000 clones listed, about 90% were seen once; the top ten hold roughly 8%. The CDR3 length is 16 residues. CDR1 is SGDLS and CDR2 is YYNGEE in the germline V gene. The V end was cut by 0 bases, the J end by 4 bases, with 14 bases between. The specimen was peripheral blood, collected on day 0 of AZD1222 vaccination. V gene TRBV9 combines with J gene TRBJ1-3, with a weak D call TRBD1 (6 bases). The sequence was obtained from an adult in good health. As DNA, the CDR3 is TGTGCCAGCAGCGTAGGCGGTGCAGGGGTCGGAAACACCATATATTTT. Translating it yields CASSVGGAGVGNTIYF.